A selection of T cell receptor beta chains follows, all from one sample in a study of shared clonotypes between healthy human individuals. The method was immunoSEQ multiplex PCR; TCRdb's version includes in-frame clones alone and lacks a portion of them. This table has around 2,000,000 clones, about 95% appearing once. What was sequenced was naive CD8+ T cells sorted from blood. All receptors derive from a man aged 18-30 years in good health. CDR3s include the opening cysteine and the closing phenylalanine or tryptophan. A D gene is named only where the DNA matches it firmly. Clone size is not always given. Where it is, it says once, few, many or a class for expanded clones.

D gene,clone size,J gene,V gene,CDR3 DNA,CDR3 protein
NA,NA,TRBJ2-5,TRBV6-5,TGTGCCAGCAGGGGGAGGGGGGGAGAAGAGACCCAGTACTTC,CASRGRGGEETQYF
TRBD1,NA,TRBJ2-7,TRBV6-5,TGTGCCAGCAGTTACTCGGGACAGGGAGACTACGAGCAGTACTTC,CASSYSGQGDYEQYF
NA,NA,TRBJ1-1,TRBV7-9,TGTGCCAGCAGCTCCCCCCGCCAAATGCTCACTGAAGCTTTCTTT,CASSSPRQMLTEAFF
TRBD2,NA,TRBJ2-1,TRBV6-5,TGTGCCAGCAGCGGAGCGGGGGTTGTGAGCAATGAGCAGTTCTTC,CASSGAGVVSNEQFF
TRBD1,NA,TRBJ1-1,TRBV6-4,TGTGCCAGCAGACCTACAGGGGAAGGGACTGAAGCTTTCTTT,CASRPTGEGTEAFF
NA,NA,TRBJ1-2,TRBV29-1,TGCAGCGTTGGAGGAGACTATGGCTACACCTTC,CSVGGDYGYTF
NA,NA,TRBJ2-7,TRBV27,TGTGCCAGCAGTTTGCCCGGGGCGGCGGAGCAGTACTTC,CASSLPGAAEQYF
NA,NA,TRBJ1-1,TRBV5-1,TGCGCCAGCAGCTCTATAAGGGTGGGGAACACTGAAGCTTTCTTT,CASSSIRVGNTEAFF
NA,NA,TRBJ2-7,TRBV4-3,TGCGCCAGCAGCTCCAGGGATAGGGGGGCTTACGAGCAGTACTTC,CASSSRDRGAYEQYF
TRBD2,NA,TRBJ2-4,TRBV27,TGTGCCAGCGGCTTCCGACGGGAGGAGTACTTC,CASGFRREEYF
NA,NA,TRBJ2-1,TRBV6-6,TGTGCCAGCACTGGAGGGGGGCCTTACGATGAGCAGTTCTTC,CASTGGGPYDEQFF
TRBD2,once,TRBJ2-3,TRBV9,TGTGCCAGCAGCCGGTCTAGCGGAGCTAGCACAGATACGCAGTATTTT,CASSRSSGASTDTQYF
NA,NA,TRBJ1-1,TRBV5-6,TGTGCCAGCAGCACCGGACAGAGGAACACTGAAGCTTTCTTT,CASSTGQRNTEAFF
NA,once,TRBJ1-2,TRBV28,TGTGCCAGCAGTTTAAGGGGGTTAAGCTATGGCTACACCTTC,CASSLRGLSYGYTF
NA,NA,TRBJ2-1,TRBV4-3,TGCGCCAGCAGCCAGGACCGGGACCCTCGAATGGGTGAGCAGTTCTTC,CASSQDRDPRMGEQFF
NA,NA,TRBJ1-3,TRBV30,TGTGCCTGGAGTGTAGACAGAAACCCTGGAAACACCATATATTTT,CAWSVDRNPGNTIYF
NA,NA,TRBJ2-5,TRBV9,TGTGCCAGCAGCGTAGAATCCTACGGGGAGACCCAGTACTTC,CASSVESYGETQYF